This paragraph covers one T cell receptor (beta chain) sequence. This entry comes from a study of control samples from healthy donors and cancer patients. Sequencing was performed with immunoSEQ multiplex PCR; in TCRdb, only in-frame clones are kept and a portion is missing. The sample includes about 160,000 clones, roughly 95% of them seen just once. This receptor was taken from a woman between 25 and 40 years old in good health. The sample consisted of blood.

CDR3 region: CASGGTDVGYTF. Here the CDR3 DNA reads TGTGCCAGCGGCGGGACAGATGTTGGCTACACCTTC. The rearrangement uses TRBV27 and TRBJ1-2; 7 bases fit TRBD1. Germline values: CDR1 MNHEY, CDR2 SMNVEV (reference sequence). This CDR3 comprises 12 residues. Germline trimming cut 8 bases from V and 7 bases from J; bases unmatched to any gene: 7.